These 2 T cell receptor beta chains were all obtained from the same sample, sequenced in a study of cytomegalovirus exposure and HLA in healthy donors (TCRdb year 2017). The library was made by the immunoSEQ multiplex PCR assay. Here the immuneACCESS table is served through TCRdb, limited to in-frame sequences with V and J called. Missing clones are a known gap in these copies; in checked studies unresolved V genes cover under half, and the rest lacks a known reason. In all, the sample holds tens of thousands of clones, and 85% to 95% of those were seen once. The top ten clonotypes cover under 2.5% of the sample. The sequenced sample consisted of PBMCs. The receptors were gathered from a man between 18 and 29 years old in good health and CMV-seronegative.

J is TRBJ2-7 and V is TRBV6-5; the D gene is possibly TRBD2 (5 bases). V lost 6 bases and J 7 bases, leaving 16 bases between the germline ends. The CDR3 has 13 residues. Germline values: CDR1 MNHEY, CDR2 SVGAGI. CDR3 protein: CASRVGKAREQYF. The DNA for the CDR3 is TGTGCCAGCAGGGTCGGGAAAGCGAGGGAGCAGTACTTC.

In its sample, this clone was seen a few times. The CDR3 nucleotides are TGTGCCAGCAGTCCGCAGAGGACAGGGATGAGGGCCGAGCAGTACTTC. Protein product: CASSPQRTGMRAEQYF. The chain employs TRBV27 and TRBJ2-7, with 8 bases fitting TRBD1. The V segment lost 5 bases and the J segment 6 bases; nucleotides outside the gene matches: 15. The CDR3 totals 16 residues. Germline V gives CDR1 MNHEY, CDR2 SMNVEV (reference sequence).